This T cell receptor beta chain came from a study of blood T cell repertoires in COVID-19. Study as a whole: Specimens from acute and convalescent COVID-19 originated in the United States, Italy and Spain.

V shed 4 bases and J 3 bases; nucleotides not matched to a gene: 4. Germline-derived CDR1 and CDR2 are SGHRS and YFSETQ. CDR3 length: 14 residues. Seattle cases were enrolled at active infection and followed longitudinally. TCRdb's copy holds only in-frame clones and misses some; the assay was immunoSEQ multiplex PCR. The table records 300,000 to 400,000 clones, around 89% of them present only once. Material for sequencing was peripheral blood. The chain recombines TRBV5-1 with TRBJ2-7, with TRBD1 identical over 10 bases. The source of this sequence is a woman in her 30s with COVID-19, enrolled during active disease. The CDR3 loop reads CASSPGQGFYEQYF. DNA for the CDR3: TGCGCCAGCAGCCCGGGACAGGGGTTCTACGAGCAGTACTTC.